This section outlines one TCR beta chain sequence together with its context. Its antigen is not known. The sample comes from a study of cytomegalovirus exposure and HLA in healthy donors. Study at large: There were some 400 genotyped donors. Of these, 81% fell in the genetic ancestry cluster associated with self-reported Caucasian donors.

The germline gives CDR1 SGDLS, CDR2 YYNGEE. Unmatched junction bases numbered 6, after V lost 0 bases and J lost 1 base. The CDR3 spans 18 residues. Study-wide results and limits: V segments that were indistinguishable, TRBV6-2 and TRBV6-3 among them, were omitted from analysis. On later analysis, the bulk of CMV-associated TCR beta chains appeared to be HLA-restricted.

In the PCR, 60 Vbeta and 13 Jbeta primers were used. This table comes from immunoSEQ multiplex PCR, and its TCRdb copy is limited to in-frame clones, with some not included. This repertoire includes about 210,000 clones. This chain links TRBV9 with TRBJ2-1; TRBD2 aligns across 11 bases. Sequencing used PBMCs. This sequence originates from a woman aged 25 to 39 in good health and CMV-seropositive. CDR3 sequence (DNA): TGTGCCAGCAGCGTAGGAGTAGCGGGAGGGAAGTCCTACAATGAGCAGTTCTTC. This gives the protein CASSVGVAGGKSYNEQFF.